The subject of this entry is one TCR beta chain. Its antigen remains unknown. The CDR3 runs 14 residues. V was shortened by 2 bases and J by 6 bases, with 13 bases between the two germline ends. Germline assignment: CDR1 LGHDT and CDR2 YNNKEL (reference sequence). TCRdb keeps only in-frame clones here, not all; method: immunoSEQ multiplex PCR. The repertoire holds about 100,000 clones, with around nine tenths as singletons. This entry comes from a study of T cell responses to AZD1222 COVID-19 vaccine. As for the study in general: Second-dose groups at about 4 or about 12 weeks were pooled. Study conclusions and caveats: Among those given AZD1222, only five to seven were seropositive at baseline.

The sequencing used peripheral blood, collected on day 0 of AZD1222 vaccination. The sequence was obtained from an adult in good health. The chain combines TRBV3-1 (or the pseudogene TRBV3-2) with TRBJ1-1, with no clear D. In DNA, the CDR3 is TGTGCCAGCAGCCAATCCGCCAGAAGCGCTGAAGCTTTCTTT. Translated: CASSQSARSAEAFF.